This T cell receptor beta chain came from a study of OX40 agonist ivuxolimab in advanced cancers. V was cut by 3 bases and J by 4 bases, with 9 bases left in between. Per germline, CDR1 KGHSH and CDR2 LQKENI. The CDR3 covers 13 residues. Some clones are missing from TCRdb's copy, which holds only in-frame ones; the method was immunoSEQ multiplex PCR. The table lists tens of thousands of clones, about nine tenths of them singletons. The sequencing used CD4+ or CD8+ T cells sorted from blood, collected in a trial of the OX40 agonist ivuxolimab. The TCR originated in an adult with an advanced solid tumor such as melanoma, head and neck, liver or kidney cancer. The chain uses TRBV18 and TRBJ1-2; no clear D gene. CDR3 coding DNA: TGTGCCAGCTCACCCGACGGATTCTATGGCTACACCTTC. It yields the protein CASSPDGFYGYTF.